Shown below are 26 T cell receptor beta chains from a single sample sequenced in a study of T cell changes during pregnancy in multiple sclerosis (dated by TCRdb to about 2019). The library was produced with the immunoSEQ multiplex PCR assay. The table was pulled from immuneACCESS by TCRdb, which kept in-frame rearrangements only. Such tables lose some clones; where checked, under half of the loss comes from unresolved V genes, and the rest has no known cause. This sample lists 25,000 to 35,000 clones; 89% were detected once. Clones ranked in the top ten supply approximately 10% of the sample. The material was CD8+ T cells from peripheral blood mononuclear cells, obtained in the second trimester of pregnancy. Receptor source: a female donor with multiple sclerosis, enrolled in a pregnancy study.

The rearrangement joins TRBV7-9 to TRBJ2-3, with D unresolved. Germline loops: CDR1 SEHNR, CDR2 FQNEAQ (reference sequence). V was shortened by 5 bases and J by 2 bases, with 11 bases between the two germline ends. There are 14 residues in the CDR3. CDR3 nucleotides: TGTGCCAGCAGCCCAGCTGGGCTCACAGATACGCAGTATTTT. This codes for CASSPAGLTDTQYF.

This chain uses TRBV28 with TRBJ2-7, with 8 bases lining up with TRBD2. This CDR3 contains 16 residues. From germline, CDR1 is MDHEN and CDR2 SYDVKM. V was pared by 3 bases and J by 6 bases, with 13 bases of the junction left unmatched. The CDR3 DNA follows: TGTGCCAGCAGTTTCAGGGCTAGCGGGTTGGGTCGCGAGCAGTACTTC. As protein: CASSFRASGLGREQYF.

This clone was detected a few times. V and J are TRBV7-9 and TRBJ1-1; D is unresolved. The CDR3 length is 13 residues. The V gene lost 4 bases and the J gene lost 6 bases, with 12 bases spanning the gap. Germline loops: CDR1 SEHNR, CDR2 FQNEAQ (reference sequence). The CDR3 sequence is CASSYARVAEAFF. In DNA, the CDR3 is TGTGCCAGCAGCTACGCAAGAGTCGCTGAAGCTTTCTTT.

The CDR3 nucleotides are TGTGCCAGCAGCCAGCTAACCGGGACAGGGGGCTACGAGCAGTACTTC. This encodes CASSQLTGTGGYEQYF. The chain has TRBV4-2 and TRBJ2-7; 11 bases are shared with TRBD1. This CDR3 comprises 16 residues. V shed 3 bases, J shed 3 bases, and the junction held 7 bases outside the gene matches. The germline V gene encodes CDR1 LGHNA and CDR2 YNFKEQ.

DNA for the CDR3: TGTGCCAGCAGTCCGCCGGGAACAGATACGCAGTATTTT. It specifies CASSPPGTDTQYF. The V gene is TRBV6-5, the J gene TRBJ2-3; D perhaps matches TRBD2 (5 bases). The CDR3 sequence is 13 residues long. Trimming cost V 5 bases and J 3 bases, with 9 bases left between them. Per germline, CDR1 MNHEY and CDR2 SVGAGI.

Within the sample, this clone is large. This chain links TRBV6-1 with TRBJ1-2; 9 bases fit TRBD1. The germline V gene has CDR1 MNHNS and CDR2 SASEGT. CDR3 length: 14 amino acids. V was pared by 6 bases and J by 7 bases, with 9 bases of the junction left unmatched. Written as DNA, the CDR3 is TGTGCCAGCAGAAACGGACAGGGGATTTTTGGCTACACCTTC. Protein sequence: CASRNGQGIFGYTF.

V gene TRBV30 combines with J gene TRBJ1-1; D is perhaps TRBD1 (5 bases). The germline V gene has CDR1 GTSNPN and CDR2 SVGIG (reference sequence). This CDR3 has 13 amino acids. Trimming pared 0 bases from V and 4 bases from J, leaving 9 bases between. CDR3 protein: CAWSVSGGTEAFF. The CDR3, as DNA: TGTGCCTGGAGTGTATCCGGGGGCACTGAAGCTTTCTTT.

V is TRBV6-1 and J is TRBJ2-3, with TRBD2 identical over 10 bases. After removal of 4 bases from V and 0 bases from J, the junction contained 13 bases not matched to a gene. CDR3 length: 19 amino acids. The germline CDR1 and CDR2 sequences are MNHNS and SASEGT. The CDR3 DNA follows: TGTGCCAGCAGTGCGAAGCGAGCGGGGGGGAGGACTAGCACAGATACGCAGTATTTT. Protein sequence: CASSAKRAGGRTSTDTQYF.

The CDR3 DNA reads TGTGCCAGCAGCTTCCGGGACAGGGTGGAGACCCAGTACTTC. The encoded protein is CASSFRDRVETQYF. The chain employs TRBV7-9 and TRBJ2-5, with 9 bases lining up with TRBD1. J lost 5 bases, V lost 3 bases, and 4 bases had no gene match. From germline, CDR1 is SEHNR and CDR2 FQNEAQ (reference sequence). The CDR3 totals 14 residues.

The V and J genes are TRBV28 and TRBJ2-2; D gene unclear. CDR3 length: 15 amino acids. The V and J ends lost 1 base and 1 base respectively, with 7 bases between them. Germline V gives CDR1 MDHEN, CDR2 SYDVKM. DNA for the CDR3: TGTGCCAGCAGTTTATCCAGACTGAACACCGGGGAGCTGTTTTTT. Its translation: CASSLSRLNTGELFF. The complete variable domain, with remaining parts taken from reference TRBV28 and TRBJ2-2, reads DVKVTQSSRYLVKRTGEKVFLECVQDMDHENMFWYRQDPGLGLRLIYFSYDVKMKEKGDIPEGYSVSREKKERFSLILESASTNQTSMYLCASSLSRLNTGELFFGEGSRLTVL.

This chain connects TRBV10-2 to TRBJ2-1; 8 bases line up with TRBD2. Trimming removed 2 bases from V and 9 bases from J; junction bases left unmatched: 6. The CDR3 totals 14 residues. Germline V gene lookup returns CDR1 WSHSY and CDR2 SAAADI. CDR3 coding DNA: TGCGCCAGCAGTGAGGGGACTAGGAAAAGTGAGCAGTTCTTC. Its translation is CASSEGTRKSEQFF.

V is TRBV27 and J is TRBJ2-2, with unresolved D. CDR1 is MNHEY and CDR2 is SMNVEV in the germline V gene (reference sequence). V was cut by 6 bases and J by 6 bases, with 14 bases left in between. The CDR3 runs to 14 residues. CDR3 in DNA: TGTGCCAGCAGCCCGTTCGGGTCGCCCGGGGAGCTGTTTTTT. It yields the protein CASSPFGSPGELFF.

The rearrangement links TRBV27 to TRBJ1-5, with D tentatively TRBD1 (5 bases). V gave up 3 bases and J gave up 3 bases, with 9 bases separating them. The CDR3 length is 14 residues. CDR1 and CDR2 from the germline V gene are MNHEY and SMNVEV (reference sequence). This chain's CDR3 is CASSLAGDNQPQHF. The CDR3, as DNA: TGTGCCAGCAGTTTGGCGGGGGACAATCAGCCCCAGCATTTT.

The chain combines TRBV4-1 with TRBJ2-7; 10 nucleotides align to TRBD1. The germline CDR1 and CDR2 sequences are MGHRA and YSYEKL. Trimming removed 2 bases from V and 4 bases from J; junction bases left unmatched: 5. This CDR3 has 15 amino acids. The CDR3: CASSQTGTGVYEQYF. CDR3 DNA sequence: TGCGCCAGCAGCCAAACCGGGACAGGGGTTTACGAGCAGTACTTC.

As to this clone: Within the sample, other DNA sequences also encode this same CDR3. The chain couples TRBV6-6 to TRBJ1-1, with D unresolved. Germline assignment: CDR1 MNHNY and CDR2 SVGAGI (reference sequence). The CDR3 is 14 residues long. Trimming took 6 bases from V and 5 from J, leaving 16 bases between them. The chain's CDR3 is CASRTLGAITEAFF. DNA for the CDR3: TGTGCCAGCAGGACTCTAGGAGCGATTACTGAAGCTTTCTTT.

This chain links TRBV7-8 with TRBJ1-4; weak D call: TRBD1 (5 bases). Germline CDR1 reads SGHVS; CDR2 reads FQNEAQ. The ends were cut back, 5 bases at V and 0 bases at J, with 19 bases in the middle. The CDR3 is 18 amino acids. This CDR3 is CASSPINLGAATNEKLFF. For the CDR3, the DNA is TGTGCCAGCAGCCCAATCAACCTAGGGGCTGCAACTAATGAAAAACTGTTTTTT.

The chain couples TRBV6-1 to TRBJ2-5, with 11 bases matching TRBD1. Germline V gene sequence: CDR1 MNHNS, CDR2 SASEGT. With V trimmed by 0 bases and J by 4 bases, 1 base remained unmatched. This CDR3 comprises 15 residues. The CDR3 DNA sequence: TGTGCCAGCAGTGAAGCGGGGACAGGGGGAGAGACCCAGTACTTC. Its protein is CASSEAGTGGETQYF.

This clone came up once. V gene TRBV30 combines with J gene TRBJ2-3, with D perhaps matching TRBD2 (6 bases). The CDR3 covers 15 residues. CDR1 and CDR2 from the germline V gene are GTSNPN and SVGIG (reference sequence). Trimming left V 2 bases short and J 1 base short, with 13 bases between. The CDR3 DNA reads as TGTGCCTGGAGTCTCGAGCGGGTTCGCACAGATACGCAGTATTTT. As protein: CAWSLERVRTDTQYF.

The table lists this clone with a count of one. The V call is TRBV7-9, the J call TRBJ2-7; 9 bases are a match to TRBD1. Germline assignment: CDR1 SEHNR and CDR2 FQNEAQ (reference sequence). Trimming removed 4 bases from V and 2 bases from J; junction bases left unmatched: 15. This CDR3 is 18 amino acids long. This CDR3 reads CASSSSSGAGQGTYEQYF. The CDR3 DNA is TGTGCCAGCAGCTCCTCCTCAGGTGCCGGACAGGGGACCTACGAGCAGTACTTC. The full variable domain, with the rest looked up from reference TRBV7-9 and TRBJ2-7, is DTGVSQNPRHKITKRGQNVTFRCDPISEHNRLYWYRQTLGQGPEFLTYFQNEAQLEKSRLLSDRFSAERPKGSFSTLEIQRTEQGDSAMYLCASSSSSGAGQGTYEQYFGPGTRLTVT.

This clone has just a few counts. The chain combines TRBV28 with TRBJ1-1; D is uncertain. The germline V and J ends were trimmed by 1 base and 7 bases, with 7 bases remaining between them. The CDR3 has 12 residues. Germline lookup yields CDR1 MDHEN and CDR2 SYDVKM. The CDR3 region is CASSLSQVEAFF. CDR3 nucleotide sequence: TGTGCCAGCAGTTTATCCCAGGTTGAAGCTTTCTTT.

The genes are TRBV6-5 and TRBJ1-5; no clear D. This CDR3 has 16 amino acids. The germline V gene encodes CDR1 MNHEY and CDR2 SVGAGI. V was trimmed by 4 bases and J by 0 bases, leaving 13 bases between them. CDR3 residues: CASSLTGYNSNQPQHF. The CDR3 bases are TGTGCCAGCAGTTTAACGGGGTACAATAGCAATCAGCCCCAGCATTTT.

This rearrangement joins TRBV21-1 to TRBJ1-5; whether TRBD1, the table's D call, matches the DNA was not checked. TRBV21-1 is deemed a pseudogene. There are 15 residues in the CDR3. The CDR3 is CARGFGTGPNQPQHF. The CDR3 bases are TGTGCCAGGGGTTTCGGGACAGGGCCGAATCAGCCCCAGCATTTT.

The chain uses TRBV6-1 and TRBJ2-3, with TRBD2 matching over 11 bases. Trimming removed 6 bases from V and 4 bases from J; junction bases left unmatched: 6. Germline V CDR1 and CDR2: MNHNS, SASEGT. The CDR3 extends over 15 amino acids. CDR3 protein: CASSELAGDSDTQYF. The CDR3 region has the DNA TGTGCCAGCAGCGAACTAGCGGGGGACTCAGATACGCAGTATTTT.

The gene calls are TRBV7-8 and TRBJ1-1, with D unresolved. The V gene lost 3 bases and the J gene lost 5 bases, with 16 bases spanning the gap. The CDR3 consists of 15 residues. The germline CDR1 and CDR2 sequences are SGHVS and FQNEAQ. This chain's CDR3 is CASSFVPGSRTEAFF. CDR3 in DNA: TGTGCCAGCAGCTTCGTCCCGGGATCGAGGACTGAAGCTTTCTTT.

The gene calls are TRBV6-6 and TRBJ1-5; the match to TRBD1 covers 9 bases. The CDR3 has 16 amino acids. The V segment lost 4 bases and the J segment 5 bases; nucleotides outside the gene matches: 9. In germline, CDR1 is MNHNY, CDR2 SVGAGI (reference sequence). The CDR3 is CASSFLQGASDQPQHF. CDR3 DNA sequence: TGTGCCAGCAGTTTTTTACAGGGGGCTTCGGATCAGCCCCAGCATTTT.

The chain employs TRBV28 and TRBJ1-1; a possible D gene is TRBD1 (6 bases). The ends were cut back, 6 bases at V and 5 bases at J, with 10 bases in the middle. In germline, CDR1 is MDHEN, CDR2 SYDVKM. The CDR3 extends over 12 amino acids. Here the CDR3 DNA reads TGTGCCAGCAGCCCTCAGGGGACTGAAGCTTTCTTT. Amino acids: CASSPQGTEAFF.